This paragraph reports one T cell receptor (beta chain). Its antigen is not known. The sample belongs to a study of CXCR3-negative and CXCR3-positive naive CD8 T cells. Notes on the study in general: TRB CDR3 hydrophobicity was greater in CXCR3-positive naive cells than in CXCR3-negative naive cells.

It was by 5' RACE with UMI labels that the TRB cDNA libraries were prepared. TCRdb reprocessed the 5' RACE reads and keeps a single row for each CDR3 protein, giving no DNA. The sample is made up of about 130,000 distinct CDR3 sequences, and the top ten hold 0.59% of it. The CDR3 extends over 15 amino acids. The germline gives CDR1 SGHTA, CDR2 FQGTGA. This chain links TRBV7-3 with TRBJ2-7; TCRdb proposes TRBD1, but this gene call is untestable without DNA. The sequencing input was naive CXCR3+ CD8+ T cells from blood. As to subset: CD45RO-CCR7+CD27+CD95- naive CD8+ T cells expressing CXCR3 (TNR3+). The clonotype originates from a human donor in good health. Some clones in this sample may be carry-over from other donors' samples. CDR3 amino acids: CASSLMLGPDYEQYF.